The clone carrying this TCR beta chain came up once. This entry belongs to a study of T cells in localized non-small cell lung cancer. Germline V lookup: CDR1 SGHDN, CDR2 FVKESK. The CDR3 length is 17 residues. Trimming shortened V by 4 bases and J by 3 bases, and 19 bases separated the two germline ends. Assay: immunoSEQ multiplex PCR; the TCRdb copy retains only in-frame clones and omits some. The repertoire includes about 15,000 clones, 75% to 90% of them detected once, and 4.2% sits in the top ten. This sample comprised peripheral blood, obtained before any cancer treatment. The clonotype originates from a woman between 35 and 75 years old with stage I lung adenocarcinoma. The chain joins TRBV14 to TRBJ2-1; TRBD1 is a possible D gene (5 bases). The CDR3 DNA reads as TGTGCCAGCAGCCCCGGTCTCCAGGGTAGGGTCTACAATGAGCAGTTCTTC. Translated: CASSPGLQGRVYNEQFF.